This T cell receptor beta chain was sequenced for a study of Ad26.COV2.S vaccination and SARS-CoV-2 variants. Study overall: Donor participated within the Ad26.COV2.S arm of the COV1001 trial. Once or twice, 56 days apart, Ad26.COV2.S was delivered intramuscularly.

CDR1 SGHTA and CDR2 FQGNSA come from the germline V gene. V trimming: 5 bases; J trimming: 2 bases; junction bases outside the gene matches: 10. The CDR3 sequence is 16 residues long. Assay used: immunoSEQ multiplex PCR; TCRdb lists only in-frame clones, some missing. Among about half a million clones listed, 89% were seen once. Documented treatment: approximately 18 received Ad26.COV2.S at low or high dose, single or two shots; 5 received placebo; per-sample allocation not given. Day 63 after the first injection of vaccine or placebo was the sampling time. This chain uses TRBV7-2 with TRBJ2-3; 7 bases fit TRBD1. This receptor was identified in a person between 18 and 65 years old who received the Ad26.COV2.S COVID-19 vaccine or a placebo. The sample was peripheral blood, taken in a trial of Ad26.COV2.S vaccine versus placebo. As DNA, the CDR3 is TGTGCCAGCAGCCTAATCAGGGGGTTATACACAGATACGCAGTATTTT. Its translation: CASSLIRGLYTDTQYF.